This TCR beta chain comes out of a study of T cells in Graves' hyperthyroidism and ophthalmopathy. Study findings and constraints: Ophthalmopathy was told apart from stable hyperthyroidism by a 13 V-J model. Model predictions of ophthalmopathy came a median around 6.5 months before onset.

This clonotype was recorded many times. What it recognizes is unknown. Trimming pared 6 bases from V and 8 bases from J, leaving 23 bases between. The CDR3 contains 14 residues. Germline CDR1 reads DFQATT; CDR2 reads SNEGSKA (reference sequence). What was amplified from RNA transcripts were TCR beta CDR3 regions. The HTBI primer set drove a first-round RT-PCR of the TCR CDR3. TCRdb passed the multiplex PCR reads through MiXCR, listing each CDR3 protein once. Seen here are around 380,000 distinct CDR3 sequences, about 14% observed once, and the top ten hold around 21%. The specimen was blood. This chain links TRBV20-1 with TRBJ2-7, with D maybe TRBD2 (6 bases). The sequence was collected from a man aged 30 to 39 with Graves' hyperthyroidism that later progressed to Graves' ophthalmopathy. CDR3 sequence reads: CSANTRDSLLKQYF. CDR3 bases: TGCAGTGCAAATACCCGGGACTCCCTCCTCAAGCAGTACTTC.